This T cell receptor (beta chain) was captured by sequencing in a study of blood T cells in healthy people across ages. A sample-barcoded 5' primer and a J-beta primer mix were used in a second PCR of about 7 to 12 cycles. Every sample returned 2.5 million or more CDR3-containing paired-end reads. TCRdb redid the calling of the 5' RACE reads with MiXCR, one entry per CDR3 protein. Here the sample spans around 1.5 million distinct CDR3 sequences, 55% to 75% being singletons. A word on this clonotype: Its antigen is undetermined.

Findings and caveats of the study: Bulk PBMC profiling left naive and antigen-experienced comparisons inconclusive. In the absence of known donor CMV status, changes in expanded clonotypes were possibly confounded.

The CDR3 covers 14 residues. From germline, CDR1 is SEHNR and CDR2 FQNEAQ (reference sequence). V was clipped by 4 bases and J by 10 bases; unmatched bases: 11. Source material: blood. This clonotype was obtained from a man younger than 35 in good health. The V gene is TRBV7-9, the J gene TRBJ2-3; 7 bases agree with TRBD1. CDR3 protein: CASSSSSTTGAQYF. The DNA of the CDR3 is TGTGCCAGCAGCTCTAGCTCTACTACAGGGGCGCAGTATTTT.